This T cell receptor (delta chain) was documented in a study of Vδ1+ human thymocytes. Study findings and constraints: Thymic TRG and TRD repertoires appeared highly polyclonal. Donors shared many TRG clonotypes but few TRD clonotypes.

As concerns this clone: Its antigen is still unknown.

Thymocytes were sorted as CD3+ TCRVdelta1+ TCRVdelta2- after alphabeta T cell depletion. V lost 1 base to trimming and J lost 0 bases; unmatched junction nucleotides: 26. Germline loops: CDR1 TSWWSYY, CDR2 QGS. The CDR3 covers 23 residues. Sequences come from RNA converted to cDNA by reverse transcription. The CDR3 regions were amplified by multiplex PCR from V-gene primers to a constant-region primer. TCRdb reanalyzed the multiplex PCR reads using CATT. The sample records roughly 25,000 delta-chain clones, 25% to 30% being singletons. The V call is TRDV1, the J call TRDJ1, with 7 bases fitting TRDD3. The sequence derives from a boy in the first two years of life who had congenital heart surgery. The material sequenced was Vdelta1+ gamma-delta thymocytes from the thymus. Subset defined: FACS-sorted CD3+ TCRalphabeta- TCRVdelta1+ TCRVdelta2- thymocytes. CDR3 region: CALGEPPVNLQVLGTYYTDKLIF. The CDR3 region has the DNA TGTGCTCTTGGGGAACCCCCGGTGAACCTACAAGTACTGGGGACATATTACACCGATAAACTCATCTTT.